The source of this T cell receptor (beta chain) is a study of blood T cell repertoires in COVID-19. Overall study: COVID-19 samples from acute and convalescent phases originated in the United States, Italy and Spain. Sources were T cells, B-cell-depleted T cells, or PBMCs; the material itself was cDNA or gDNA.

The V gene's germline CDR1 is LNHDA and CDR2 SQIVND (reference sequence). Trimming left V 2 bases short and J 2 bases short, with 12 bases between. The CDR3 loop spans 15 amino acids. Original processing notes: Amplified reference gene primers provided the basis for estimating nucleated cell counts. Data came from immunoSEQ multiplex PCR; TCRdb stores just in-frame clones and leaves some out. D and trimming come from the DNA, and the V and J calls and clone size come from that table. The sample lists more than 65,000 clones; 75% to 90% were seen once. The clonotype comes from a man older than 75 with acute or convalescent COVID-19. The chain links TRBV19 to TRBJ2-5; D perhaps matches TRBD1 (6 bases). What was sequenced was peripheral blood. The CDR3 DNA is TGTGCCAGTAGTATACGTCAGGGGATGCAAGAGACCCAGTACTTC. Translation: CASSIRQGMQETQYF. The variable domain in full, with the rest retrieved from reference TRBV19 and TRBJ2-5, is DGGITQSPKYLFRKEGQNVTLSCEQNLNHDAMYWYRQDPGQGLRLIYYSQIVNDFQKGDIAEGYSVSREKKESFPLTVTSAQKNPTAFYLCASSIRQGMQETQYFGPGTRLLVL.